These 5 T cell receptor beta chains share one sample of origin, sequenced in a study of vaccination effects on CD4 cells after COVID-19. Culture proceeded for roughly ten days, and CD4+ T cells were then isolated. Profiling relied on immunoSEQ multiplex PCR, and the TCRdb table lists in-frame clones only, not all of them. Among about 70,000 clones listed, around 77% were seen once. The antigens these receptors bind are not known. Sample: CD4+ T cells from PBMCs cultured without peptide, taken before COVID-19 vaccination. These receptor sequences come from a human donor who received a COVID-19 vaccine.

The chain carries TRBV27 and TRBJ1-2, with D maybe TRBD1 (6 bases). Trimming took off 5 bases at V and 1 base at J, with 14 bases between the two ends. In germline, CDR1 is MNHEY, CDR2 SMNVEV (reference sequence). This CDR3 has 15 amino acids. DNA for the CDR3: TGTGCCAGCAGTCCCTTGACAGGCTTTAACTATGGCTACACCTTC. Its protein is CASSPLTGFNYGYTF.

The J gene is TRBJ2-7, the V gene TRBV28; 12 bases are shared with TRBD2. V shed 4 bases and J 7 bases; nucleotides not matched to a gene: 14. CDR1 MDHEN and CDR2 SYDVKM come from the germline V gene. This CDR3 is 17 amino acids long. The CDR3 here is CASSSYPSSGGAREQYV. As DNA, the CDR3 is TGTGCCAGCAGTTCCTACCCATCTAGCGGGGGGGCGAGGGAGCAGTACGTC.

This clone was seen more than once but under ten times. This chain links TRBV10-1 with TRBJ1-1; D is uncertain. V lost 0 bases to trimming and J lost 4 bases, with 9 bases between them. The CDR3 is 14 amino acids. In germline, CDR1 is WNHNN, CDR2 SYGVQD (reference sequence). CDR3 in DNA: TGCGCCAGCAGTGAGTCCAGAGAAGCCACTGAAGCTTTCTTT. Encoded protein: CASSESREATEAFF.

V usage is TRBV11-2 and J usage is TRBJ2-1; 7 bases are a match to TRBD1. The germline gives CDR1 SGHAT, CDR2 FQNNGV. After removal of 6 bases from V and 0 bases from J, the junction contained 8 bases not matched to a gene. The CDR3 covers 16 residues. CDR3 protein: CASSIRDSSSYNEQFF. In nucleotides, the CDR3 is TGTGCCAGCAGTATTCGGGACAGCAGCTCCTACAATGAGCAGTTCTTC.

The chain joins TRBV3-1 (or the pseudogene TRBV3-2) to TRBJ2-1; tentatively, D is TRBD2 (5 bases). The V end was cut by 1 base, the J end by 7 bases, with 17 bases between. Germline V gene data show CDR1 as LGHDT and CDR2 as YNNKEL (reference sequence). This CDR3 comprises 16 residues. DNA of the CDR3: TGTGCCAGCAGCCAAGCCGGGGTGGTTAGTCTGAATGAGCAGTTCTTC. This sequence encodes CASSQAGVVSLNEQFF.